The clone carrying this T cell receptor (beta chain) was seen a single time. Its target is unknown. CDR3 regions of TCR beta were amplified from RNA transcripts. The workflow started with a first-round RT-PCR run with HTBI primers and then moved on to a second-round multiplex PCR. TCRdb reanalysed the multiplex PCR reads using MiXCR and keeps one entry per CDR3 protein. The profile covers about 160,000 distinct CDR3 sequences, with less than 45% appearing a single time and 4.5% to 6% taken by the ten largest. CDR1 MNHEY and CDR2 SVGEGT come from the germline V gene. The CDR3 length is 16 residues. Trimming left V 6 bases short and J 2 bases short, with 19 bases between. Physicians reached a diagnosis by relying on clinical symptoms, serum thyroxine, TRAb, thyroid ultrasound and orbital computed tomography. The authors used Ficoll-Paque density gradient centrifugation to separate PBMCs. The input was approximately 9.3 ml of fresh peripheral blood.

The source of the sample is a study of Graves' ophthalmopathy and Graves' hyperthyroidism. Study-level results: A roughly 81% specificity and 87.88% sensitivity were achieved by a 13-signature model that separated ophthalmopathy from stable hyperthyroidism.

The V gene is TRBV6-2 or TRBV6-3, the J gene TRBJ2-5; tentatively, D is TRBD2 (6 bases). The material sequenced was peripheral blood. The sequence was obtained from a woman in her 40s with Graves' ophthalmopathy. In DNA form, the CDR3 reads TGTGCCAGCAGCTACGGTAGCGGAGCTCCTCAAGAGACCCAGTACTTC. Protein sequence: CASSYGSGAPQETQYF.